A selection of T cell receptor beta chains follows, all from one sample in a study of OX40 agonist ivuxolimab in advanced cancers. The repertoire was sequenced with immunoSEQ multiplex PCR; TCRdb's copy has only in-frame clones and lacks some. In the table there are 15,000 to 20,000 clones, less than 95% of which are singletons. The sequenced sample was CD4+ or CD8+ T cells sorted from blood, obtained in a trial of the OX40 agonist ivuxolimab. These receptor sequences come from an adult with an advanced solid tumor such as melanoma, head and neck, liver or kidney cancer. The CDR3 runs from the conserved cysteine through the conserved F or W. D genes are given only for firm matches. Expanded clones get a size class; other rows say once, few or many, or leave the size out.

D	V	size	J	DNA	CDR3
NA	TRBV9	NA	TRBJ2-7	TGTGCCAGCAGCTTAGGAGGGTCTGGGTACGAGCAGTACTTC	CASSLGGSGYEQYF
TRBD2	TRBV4-3	once	TRBJ2-1	TGCGCCAGCAGCCAAGGATTAGCGGGAGTTCATAATGAGCAGTTCTTC	CASSQGLAGVHNEQFF
NA	TRBV7-9	medium-sized	TRBJ2-1	TGTGCCAGCAGCTTAGTCAGGGTAAACTACAATGAGCAGTTCTTC	CASSLVRVNYNEQFF
TRBD2	TRBV7-8	NA	TRBJ2-1	TGTGCCAGCAGCGTCCGGGAGGGCCTTTCCTACAATGAGCAGTTCTTC	CASSVREGLSYNEQFF
NA	TRBV27	NA	TRBJ2-5	TGTGCCAGCAGTTTAACACGCATGCTGGGGGAGACCCAGTACTTC	CASSLTRMLGETQYF
NA	TRBV2	medium-sized	TRBJ1-4	TGTGCCAGCAGTGGGGACACCTCAACTAATGAAAAACTGTTTTTT	CASSGDTSTNEKLFF
TRBD2	TRBV4-1	once	TRBJ2-1	TGCGCCAGCAGCCAAGGACTAGCGGGAGGTATCTACAATGAGCAGTTCTTC	CASSQGLAGGIYNEQFF
NA	TRBV27	NA	TRBJ2-2	TGTGCCAGCAGTCCCCCTCTTGCTAGAAACGGGGAGCTGTTTTTT	CASSPPLARNGELFF
TRBD2	TRBV4-3	NA	TRBJ2-3	TGCGCCAGCAGCCAAGAAGGAGCGGGAGTTGAAGATACGCAGTATTTT	CASSQEGAGVEDTQYF
TRBD2	TRBV11-2	NA	TRBJ2-7	TGTGCCAGCAGCTTGACTAGCGGGGGCTACGAGCAGTACTTC	CASSLTSGGYEQYF
NA	TRBV9	NA	TRBJ2-2	TGTGCCAGCAGCGCCGGACCGTTGAACACCGGGGAGCTGTTTTTT	CASSAGPLNTGELFF
NA	TRBV27	once	TRBJ2-1	TGTGCCAGCAGTTTATCCCCGTACAATGAGCAGTTCTTC	CASSLSPYNEQFF
NA	TRBV4-2	NA	TRBJ2-4	TGTGCCAGCAGCCAAGATCTCGCGGGCGCCCTGGCCAAAAACATTCAGTACTTC	CASSQDLAGALAKNIQYF
TRBD1	TRBV6-6	NA	TRBJ1-2	TGTGCCAGCAGTTACTCAACAGGGGGAAAGTACACCTTC	CASSYSTGGKYTF
TRBD2	TRBV27	NA	TRBJ2-7	TGTGCCAGCAGTTTAGGCCCCCCTAGCGGTGCCACCTACGAGCAGTACTTC	CASSLGPPSGATYEQYF
NA	TRBV4-1	NA	TRBJ2-1	TGCGCCAGCAGCCAACTAGGGACGTCTAGCTCCTACAATGAGCAGTTCTTC	CASSQLGTSSSYNEQFF
TRBD2	TRBV19	NA	TRBJ2-1	TGTGCCAGTAGTATAGGTCTAGCGGCCTCCTACAATGAGCAGTTCTTC	CASSIGLAASYNEQFF
TRBD2	TRBV7-9	NA	TRBJ2-3	TGTGCCAGCAGCTTAGACGAGTCTAGCGGGAGGAATCCAGATACGCAGTATTTT	CASSLDESSGRNPDTQYF
TRBD2	TRBV4-3	NA	TRBJ2-3	TGCGCCAGCAGCCCCTCCTCCGGGGGACTAGGCACAGATACGCAGTATTTT	CASSPSSGGLGTDTQYF